Below are 15 T cell receptor beta chains sequenced from a single sample in a study of beta chain features in type 1 diabetes (dated by TCRdb to 2016 to 2018). Broad study findings and their caveats: In all four CD4+ subsets, TCRB CDR3 length was moderately but significantly shorter in type 1 diabetes patients.

Their recognized antigens are unknown. To prepare the library, the immunoSEQ multiplex PCR assay was applied. The High Capacity cDNA Reverse Transcription Kit was used to reverse transcribe all of the isolated RNA, meaning that expressed TCRB transcripts were what got sequenced. TCRdb stores this immuneACCESS table with in-frame sequences only. Part of the clones is absent; in the studies checked, under half of the shortfall reflects unresolved V genes, and no reason is known for the rest. Counted in this sample were hundreds of thousands of clones; roughly 13% of them appeared once. Of the sample, 0.02% to 0.025% falls within the top ten clones. The sample consisted of naive CD4+ T cells from blood. Read against the paper, the sample's cell subset or site label means: true naive CD4+ T cells. The receptors here all came from a man between 18 and 29 years old with type 1 diabetes.

This clone was seen a few times. The J gene is TRBJ2-5, the V gene TRBV19, with D perhaps assigned TRBD1 or TRBD2 (5 bases each). V was cut by 2 bases and J by 3 bases, with 16 bases left in between. This CDR3 contains 16 residues. Germline V gene data show CDR1 as LNHDA and CDR2 as SQIVND (reference sequence). This chain's CDR3 is CASSISRRTREETQYF. CDR3 nucleotides: TGTGCCAGTAGTATATCTCGGAGGACACGGGAAGAGACCCAGTACTTC.

This clone was found a few times. The CDR3 sequence is CAWSGGARAFF. The CDR3 DNA reads TGTGCCTGGAGTGGGGGGGCAAGAGCTTTCTTT. This rearrangement joins TRBV30 to TRBJ1-1; tentatively, D is TRBD1 (6 bases). Germline-derived CDR1 and CDR2 are GTSNPN and SVGIG (reference sequence). The V end was cut by 1 base, the J end by 10 bases, with 10 bases between. The CDR3 loop spans 11 amino acids.

The rearrangement uses TRBV7-7 and TRBJ2-2, with D maybe TRBD1 (6 bases). Germline CDR1 SSHAT, CDR2 FNYEAQ (reference sequence). The CDR3 totals 16 residues. Trimming stripped 2 bases from V and 5 bases from J, with 15 bases between. Here the CDR3 reads CASSLSTGTNTGELFF. CDR3 coding DNA: TGTGCCAGCAGCTTATCGACCGGGACAAATACCGGGGAGCTGTTTTTT.

This clone was found a few times. This chain joins TRBV7-9 and TRBJ1-2, with unresolved D. The V end lost 2 bases, the J end lost 5 bases, and 15 bases lay between the germline ends. Germline V gene lookup returns CDR1 SEHNR and CDR2 FQNEAQ (reference sequence). CDR3 length: 15 residues. CDR3 residues: CASSLSRADLYGYTF. The DNA for the CDR3 is TGTGCCAGCAGCTTATCGAGGGCAGATCTTTATGGCTACACCTTC.

This clone was counted a few times. The chain has TRBV5-4 and TRBJ2-2; D possibly uses TRBD1 or TRBD2 (5 bases each). Trimming removed 4 bases from V and 4 bases from J, with 14 bases in between. The CDR3 covers 15 residues. CDR1 is SGHNT, CDR2 YYREEE, per germline (reference sequence). The CDR3 nucleotides are TGTGCCAGCAGCCCCCGGGACCCGATCACCGGGGAGCTGTTTTTT. Translated, it gives CASSPRDPITGELFF. Full variable domain (remainder filled in from reference TRBV5-4 and TRBJ2-2): ETGVTQSPTHLIKTRGQQVTLRCSSQSGHNTVSWYQQALGQGPQFIFQYYREEENGRGNFPPRFSGLQFPNYSSELNVNALELDDSALYLCASSPRDPITGELFFGEGSRLTVL.

This clone appeared once. The chain combines TRBV29-1 with TRBJ1-2; D may be TRBD1 (5 bases). V was pared by 4 bases and J by 3 bases, with 12 bases between. Germline V CDR1 and CDR2: SQVTM, ANQGSEA. The CDR3 length is 13 residues. CDR3 nucleotides: TGCAGCGTTGCAGACGGGACGGACTATGGCTACACCTTC. This sequence encodes CSVADGTDYGYTF. Looking up the rest from reference TRBV29-1 and TRBJ1-2 gives the full variable domain: SAVISQKPSRDICQRGTSLTIQCQVDSQVTMMFWYRQQPGQSLTLIATANQGSEATYESGFVIDKFPISRPNLTFSTLTVSNMSPEDSSIYLCSVADGTDYGYTFGSGTRLTVV.

This rearrangement joins TRBV6-5 to TRBJ1-2; 8 bases are shared with TRBD1. Trimming cost V 0 bases and J 12 bases; bases outside gene matches: 12. Per germline, CDR1 MNHEY and CDR2 SVGAGI. The CDR3 length is 15 residues. CDR3 bases: TGTGCCAGCAGTTACTCACCGGGACAGGTGGGCCGAGACACCTTC. Translated: CASSYSPGQVGRDTF.

The sample holds a few counts of this clone. The CDR3 loop is CASSQVHPPGETQYF. The CDR3 region has the DNA TGCGCCAGCAGCCAAGTCCACCCCCCAGGAGAGACCCAGTACTTC. The rearrangement uses TRBV4-1 and TRBJ2-5; D is uncertain. The CDR3 covers 15 residues. V was pared by 1 base and J by 4 bases, with 13 bases between. Germline CDR1 is MGHRA and CDR2 is YSYEKL.

The CDR3 DNA reads TGTGCCAGCAGCTTAGCGGGACTATCTGGAAACACCATATATTTT. It translates to CASSLAGLSGNTIYF. The gene calls are TRBV7-2 and TRBJ1-3; a weak D match, TRBD1 (5 bases). V dropped 0 bases and J dropped 1 base, with 7 bases sitting between them. There are 15 residues in the CDR3. Germline assignment: CDR1 SGHTA and CDR2 FQGNSA.

The chain is built from TRBV28 and TRBJ1-1; unclear D gene. The V gene's germline CDR1 is MDHEN and CDR2 SYDVKM. The CDR3 is 15 residues long. V was trimmed by 2 bases and J by 2 bases, leaving 12 bases between them. The CDR3 here is CASSLLWTGNTEAFF. The CDR3 nucleotides read TGTGCCAGCAGTTTACTTTGGACGGGAAACACTGAAGCTTTCTTT.

In its sample, this clone was seen a few times. The rearrangement links TRBV7-6 to TRBJ2-3; no clear D gene. The CDR3 loop spans 13 amino acids. Germline assignment: CDR1 SGHVS and CDR2 FNYEAQ. The germline V and J ends were trimmed by 4 bases and 4 bases, with 9 bases remaining between them. In nucleotides, the CDR3 is TGTGCCAGCAGCTCCCGTGGGCCAGATACGCAGTATTTT. Translating gives CASSSRGPDTQYF.

This clone was observed a handful of times. The V and J genes are TRBV5-1 and TRBJ2-1; TRBD1 agrees at 8 bases. The CDR3 sequence is 15 residues long. CDR1 is SGHRS and CDR2 is YFSETQ in the germline V gene. With 4 bases clipped from V and 4 bases from J, the junction kept 7 bases outside the gene matches. CDR3 nucleotide sequence: TGCGCCAGCAGCCCCCCCGGACAGGGATACAATGAGCAGTTCTTC. Protein product: CASSPPGQGYNEQFF.

This clone came up a few times. CDR3 amino acids: CASRLQGAGGELFF. CDR3 bases: TGTGCCAGCAGGTTACAGGGGGCCGGCGGGGAGCTGTTTTTT. The V and J genes are TRBV2 and TRBJ2-2; 9 positions agree with TRBD1. Germline trimming cut 6 bases from V and 7 bases from J; bases unmatched to any gene: 6. The germline CDR1 and CDR2 sequences are SNHLY and FYNNEI. The CDR3 is 14 residues long.

This sequence joins TRBV25-1 and TRBJ1-2; D remains unclear. CDR1 MGHDK and CDR2 SYGVNS come from the germline V gene. The CDR3 spans 10 residues. Between the trimmed V and J ends, which lost 5 bases and 6 bases, there was a span of 4 bases. The CDR3 coding sequence is TGTGCCAGCAGTACTCATGGCTACACCTTC. This gives the protein CASSTHGYTF.

The CDR3, as DNA: TGTGCCAGCAGCTTGGGGTCAGTAGGAGATACGCAGTATTTT. Residues: CASSLGSVGDTQYF. V is TRBV5-6 and J is TRBJ2-3, with no clear D. The V end was cut by 0 bases, the J end by 5 bases, with 10 bases between. The CDR3 spans 14 residues. In germline, CDR1 is SGHDT, CDR2 YYEEEE. The whole variable domain, remainder taken from reference TRBV5-6 and TRBJ2-3, is DAGVTQSPTHLIKTRGQQVTLRCSPKSGHDTVSWYQQALGQGPQFIFQYYEEEERQRGNFPDRFSGHQFPNYSSELNVNALLLGDSALYLCASSLGSVGDTQYFGPGTRLTVL.